Listed below are T cell receptor beta chains from one sample, sequenced in a study of cytomegalovirus exposure and HLA in healthy donors. Sequencing was performed with immunoSEQ multiplex PCR; in TCRdb, only in-frame clones are kept and a portion is missing. This table has 150,000 to 200,000 clones, about four fifths appearing once. Sequencing was carried out using PBMCs. These TCRs come from a woman under 40 in good health and CMV-seropositive. Both conserved end residues are part of each CDR3. The D gene is left open where the match is weak. Size is omitted from some rows. Given values are once, few, many or a class for expanded clones.

TRBV6-5,-,TRBJ1-1,once,TGTGCCAGCAGTGACTGGGGCGATGGCACTGAAGCTTTCTTT,CASSDWGDGTEAFF
TRBV4-1,TRBD1,TRBJ1-2,-,TGCGCCAGCAGCCCTCGACAGGGGGCGTATTATGGCTACACCTTC,CASSPRQGAYYGYTF
TRBV28,-,TRBJ1-4,few,TGTGCCAGCAGGACCTGGGGAGCAACTAATGAAAAACTGTTTTTT,CASRTWGATNEKLFF
TRBV5-1,TRBD1,TRBJ1-2,few,TGCGCCAGCAGGACAGGGGGACTCTATGGCTACACCTTC,CASRTGGLYGYTF
TRBV5-4,TRBD1,TRBJ1-1,-,TGTGCCAGCAGCCCACCGACAGGGAAGAACACTGAAGCTTTCTTT,CASSPPTGKNTEAFF
TRBV2,-,TRBJ2-7,-,TGTGCCAGCAATGGGGAGTCTTACGAGCAGTACTTC,CASNGESYEQYF
TRBV7-2,TRBD1,TRBJ2-5,-,TGTGCCAGCAGCGCAGGGGGGACAGGGCTGGAGACCCAGTACTTC,CASSAGGTGLETQYF
TRBV6-5,-,TRBJ1-1,-,TGTGCCAGCATCGTGGGGGGGGGAGAAGCTTTCTTT,CASIVGGGEAFF
TRBV7-9,TRBD1,TRBJ2-1,-,TGTGCCAGCAGCCCGAGGACAGGGGGCTGGAATGAGCAGTTCTTC,CASSPRTGGWNEQFF
TRBV4-2,-,TRBJ1-5,-,TGTGCCAGCAGCCACGAGGGGGAGCAGCCCCAGCATTTT,CASSHEGEQPQHF
TRBV9,TRBD2,TRBJ2-3,once,TGTGCCAGCAGCGTACGAGCGGGGGTGATGGATACGCAGTATTTT,CASSVRAGVMDTQYF
TRBV25-1,-,TRBJ1-2,-,TGTGCCAGCAGTGTATACAGGGATGGCTACACCTTC,CASSVYRDGYTF
TRBV6-4,-,TRBJ1-2,-,TGTGCCCCCCGTACCCAGGGGAAAAGAGTTTATGGCTACACCTTC,CAPRTQGKRVYGYTF
TRBV2,-,TRBJ1-1,-,TGTGCCAGCAGTGCGGACATGAACACTGAAGCTTTCTTT,CASSADMNTEAFF
TRBV28,-,TRBJ1-2,-,TGTGCCAGCAGTTCGGCGCAGATCGGACTAAATATCATTGGCTACACCTTC,CASSSAQIGLNIIGYTF
TRBV2,-,TRBJ2-1,few,TGTGCCAGCCCGGACAATGAGCAGTTCTTC,CASPDNEQFF
TRBV9,-,TRBJ2-5,few,TGTGCCAGCAGCGTAGGCCAGGGAAGGGAGACCCAGTACTTC,CASSVGQGRETQYF
TRBV19,-,TRBJ1-2,-,TGTGCCAGTAGTATAGACGGCAGCCTGAGGGATGGCTACACCTTC,CASSIDGSLRDGYTF
TRBV28,-,TRBJ2-3,-,TGTGCCAGCAGTTTAGTTCCGGTAATGTACACAGATACGCAGTATTTT,CASSLVPVMYTDTQYF
TRBV28,-,TRBJ2-7,-,TGTGCCAGCAGTTTATTACCAGCGGAGGCCTACGAGCAGTACTTC,CASSLLPAEAYEQYF
TRBV19,-,TRBJ2-7,-,TGTGCCAGTACCCTAGACAGAAGCTCCTACGAGCAGTACTTC,CASTLDRSSYEQYF
TRBV7-8,-,TRBJ2-3,-,TGTGCCAGCAGCGCCCCCGGGGGCACAGATACGCAGTATTTT,CASSAPGGTDTQYF
TRBV11-2,-,TRBJ2-7,-,TGTGCCAGCAGCTTGCAGTACGAGCAGTACTTC,CASSLQYEQYF
TRBV2,TRBD1,TRBJ1-4,-,TGTGCCAACGACAGGGGAGGGGGCGAAAAACTGTTTTTT,CANDRGGGEKLFF
TRBV4-2,-,TRBJ2-7,few,TGTGCCAGCAGCCAAGACAGTTACGAGCAGTACTTC,CASSQDSYEQYF
TRBV25-1,-,TRBJ1-2,-,TGTGCCAGCTGGGGAGTCGGGATGCCTCTTGGCTACACCTTC,CASWGVGMPLGYTF
TRBV11-1,-,TRBJ1-2,-,TGTGCCAGCAGCTCAGTTCCATATGGCTACACCTTC,CASSSVPYGYTF
TRBV4-1,-,TRBJ2-3,-,TGCGCCAGCAGCCCGGGGAGCACAGATACGCAGTATTTT,CASSPGSTDTQYF
TRBV4-2,TRBD2,TRBJ2-1,-,TGTGCCAGCAGCCAAGATTGGGCGGGGGGGTTCTCCTACAATGAGCAGTTCTTC,CASSQDWAGGFSYNEQFF
TRBV28,-,TRBJ2-7,-,TGTGCCAGCAGTGGAGATCAGCCCCTCGAGCAGTACTTC,CASSGDQPLEQYF
TRBV19,-,TRBJ1-4,-,TGTGCCAGTAGTATGGGGGGGTTTAATGAAAAACTGTTTTTT,CASSMGGFNEKLFF
TRBV2,-,TRBJ1-1,-,TGTGCCAGCGAGCCCGGGGGACTCACTGAAGCTTTCTTT,CASEPGGLTEAFF
TRBV28,-,TRBJ2-2,-,TGTGCCAGCAGCCCCTTAACTATCACCGGGGAGCTGTTTTTT,CASSPLTITGELFF
TRBV4-2,-,TRBJ1-2,-,TGTGCCAGCAGCCCGGGGGGGCAGGACTATGGCTACACCTTC,CASSPGGQDYGYTF
TRBV28,TRBD1,TRBJ1-5,-,TGTGCCAGCAGAGGGACAGGGGGCGGGGGCAATCAGCCCCAGCATTTT,CASRGTGGGGNQPQHF
TRBV19,-,TRBJ1-4,-,TGTGTTAGTACCAAGGGAGCGAATGAAAAACTGTTTTTT,CVSTKGANEKLFF
TRBV27,TRBD1,TRBJ1-1,once,TGTGCCAGCAGTTCTCGGACAGGGGCCACTGAAGCTTTCTTT,CASSSRTGATEAFF
TRBV5-1,TRBD1,TRBJ2-2,-,TGCGCCAGCTACAACCCGACAGGGTCGGGGGAGCTGTTTTTT,CASYNPTGSGELFF
TRBV11-2,TRBD1,TRBJ1-4,few,TGTGCCAGCAGCTCAACAGGGGCGCGAGAGGAAAAACTGTTTTTT,CASSSTGAREEKLFF
TRBV4-1,TRBD1,TRBJ2-1,-,TGCGCCAGCAGCCAGGAAGGGGGCACTGTTTACAATGAGCAGTTCTTC,CASSQEGGTVYNEQFF
TRBV29-1,TRBD1,TRBJ2-3,-,TGCAGCGTTAGGTCGGACAGGGTTTTGACAGATACGCAGTATTTT,CSVRSDRVLTDTQYF
TRBV11-2,-,TRBJ1-4,-,TGTGCCAGCACCCCGAACTGGGACATTGGCGAAAAACTGTTTTTT,CASTPNWDIGEKLFF
TRBV7-2,TRBD1,TRBJ2-7,-,TGTGCCAGCAGCTTACCCCCCACAGGGGGCGTTTACGAGCAGTACTTC,CASSLPPTGGVYEQYF
TRBV4-3,-,TRBJ2-7,-,TGCGCCAGCAGCCAAGATAAGGCAGGGCCCCCCGAGCAGTACTTC,CASSQDKAGPPEQYF
TRBV9,-,TRBJ2-2,-,TGTGCCAGCAGCGTGAACAGGGAGAACACCGGGGAGCTGTTTTTT,CASSVNRENTGELFF
TRBV27,-,TRBJ1-2,-,TGTGCCAGCAGTCCGTACCCAGGGACTGGATATGGCTACACCTTC,CASSPYPGTGYGYTF
TRBV7-3,-,TRBJ2-7,-,TGTGCCAGCAGCTTAAACCCCCCGACCGGGGACATCCGACTTAGAGTGGGGTTCGAGCAGTACTTC,CASSLNPPTGDIRLRVGFEQYF
TRBV7-9,-,TRBJ1-2,-,TGTGCCAGCAGCTTAGGGCAAGGCTACACCTTC,CASSLGQGYTF
TRBV20-1,-,TRBJ1-1,-,TGCAGTGCGCAGGCGGGCACTGAAGCTTTCTTT,CSAQAGTEAFF
TRBV5-1,-,TRBJ2-7,-,TGCGCCAGCAGCTCAAACAGCTTGAGCTCCTACGAGCAGTACTTC,CASSSNSLSSYEQYF
TRBV27,-,TRBJ2-7,-,TGTGCCAGCAGTTTAGGCTTATCCTACGAGCAGTACTTC,CASSLGLSYEQYF
TRBV2,-,TRBJ2-7,once,TGTGCCACGATCCGGGGTTACGAGCAGTACTTC,CATIRGYEQYF
TRBV5-1,TRBD1,TRBJ2-7,-,TGCGCCAGCAGCCCGGATGTCAGGGGGCCCAGCGGCGCGAAGTACTTC,CASSPDVRGPSGAKYF
TRBV6-1,-,TRBJ2-3,once,TGTGCCAGCAGTGAACTAGTGGGTTTTATGGATACGCAGTATTTT,CASSELVGFMDTQYF
TRBV2,TRBD2,TRBJ2-2,-,TGTGCCAGCGCGGGGAGGGACACCGGGGAGCTGTTTTTT,CASAGRDTGELFF